Listed here are 23 T cell receptor beta chains from one sample, sequenced in a study of cytomegalovirus exposure and HLA in healthy donors. The primer mix had 60 Vbeta and 13 Jbeta primers. Clones were sequenced by immunoSEQ multiplex PCR, and TCRdb holds only the in-frame ones, with some missing. The sample holds about 130,000 clones, about 74% seen once. Sequenced sample: PBMCs. The source is a woman between 45 and 65 years old in good health and CMV-seropositive.

This chain links TRBV29-1 with TRBJ2-3; 7 bases line up with TRBD2. J lost 1 base, V lost 3 bases, and 4 bases had no gene match. This CDR3 region has 14 residues. The germline CDR1 and CDR2 sequences are SQVTM and ANQGSEA. The CDR3 is CSVEGGRGTDTQYF. As DNA, the CDR3 is TGCAGCGTTGAGGGGGGGAGGGGCACAGATACGCAGTATTTT.

This chain uses TRBV5-1 with TRBJ1-4, with TRBD1 matching over 9 bases. CDR1 and CDR2 (germline): SGHRS, YFSETQ. V shed 4 bases, J shed 8 bases, and the junction held 12 bases outside the gene matches. The CDR3 is 16 residues long. CDR3 in amino acids: CASSLADRGTGEKLFF. The CDR3 DNA reads TGCGCCAGCAGCCTTGCGGACAGGGGAACGGGCGAAAAACTGTTTTTT.

The chain has TRBV6-1 and TRBJ1-2; 7 bases are shared with TRBD1. The CDR3 has 17 residues. The germline V gene encodes CDR1 MNHNS and CDR2 SASEGT. The V and J ends lost 4 bases and 0 bases, in that order; junction bases with no gene match: 11. CDR3 protein: CASSGRQGTKANYGYTF. DNA of the CDR3: TGTGCCAGCAGTGGGAGACAGGGCACAAAAGCTAACTATGGCTACACCTTC.

This clone was recorded a few times. The V and J genes are TRBV7-9 and TRBJ1-1; 9 nucleotides line up with TRBD1. Trimming cost V 6 bases and J 3 bases; bases outside gene matches: 14. This CDR3 spans 17 amino acids. Per the germline V gene, CDR1 is SEHNR and CDR2 is FQNEAQ (reference sequence). The CDR3, as DNA: TGTGCCAGCAGGATTGGACAGGGGCGGGTGGGGTACACTGAAGCTTTCTTT. Its translation is CASRIGQGRVGYTEAFF.

V is TRBV18 and J is TRBJ2-7; 7 bases align to TRBD2. This CDR3 spans 14 amino acids. After removal of 3 bases from V and 4 bases from J, the junction contained 6 bases not matched to a gene. Germline assignment: CDR1 KGHSH and CDR2 LQKENI. The CDR3 reads CASSPTLASYEQYF. The CDR3 region has the DNA TGTGCCAGCTCACCTACACTAGCGTCGTACGAGCAGTACTTC.

This clone was picked up one time. V gene TRBV27 combines with J gene TRBJ2-5; 8 bases map to TRBD2. The germline V gene has CDR1 MNHEY and CDR2 SMNVEV (reference sequence). The CDR3 is 16 residues long. J lost 1 base, V lost 0 bases, and 4 bases had no gene match. CDR3 DNA sequence: TGTGCCAGCAGTTTATCGGTAGCGGGGCTCCAAGAGACCCAGTACTTC. Translation gives CASSLSVAGLQETQYF.

This clone turned up a few times. The CDR3 reads CASSLIQAGSEQFF. Written as DNA, the CDR3 is TGTGCCAGCAGCTTGATACAGGCAGGTAGTGAGCAGTTCTTC. This chain joins TRBV5-5 and TRBJ2-1; D is possibly TRBD1 (5 bases). V lost 1 base and J lost 9, with 14 bases in between. The CDR3 loop spans 14 amino acids. Germline V gives CDR1 SGHKS, CDR2 YYEKEE (reference sequence).

This chain uses TRBV5-4 with TRBJ2-7; 8 bases fit TRBD1. J gave up 2 bases and V 4 bases, and 11 bases lay outside the gene matches. Germline CDR1 is SGHNT and CDR2 is YYREEE (reference sequence). The length of the CDR3 is 16 residues. In nucleotides, the CDR3 is TGTGCCAGCAGCCTCCTACAGGGGGAGGTTGCCTACGAGCAGTACTTC. Translating gives CASSLLQGEVAYEQYF. Looking up the rest from reference TRBV5-4 and TRBJ2-7 gives the full variable domain: ETGVTQSPTHLIKTRGQQVTLRCSSQSGHNTVSWYQQALGQGPQFIFQYYREEENGRGNFPPRFSGLQFPNYSSELNVNALELDDSALYLCASSLLQGEVAYEQYFGPGTRLTVT.

Points on this clone: One end of the junction is discordant with germline, which a read error may explain. The V call is TRBV7-2, the J call TRBJ1-3; TRBD1 agrees at 8 bases. Germline loops: CDR1 SGHTA, CDR2 FQGNSA. The CDR3 totals 17 residues. For the CDR3, the DNA is TGTGCCAGCAGCTCCCTGACAGGGGTTAGCTCTGAAAACACCATATATTTT. This sequence encodes CASSSLTGVSSENTIYF.

This CDR3 is CASSSDSMNTEAFF. In nucleotides, the CDR3 is TGTGCCAGCAGCTCCGACAGCATGAACACTGAAGCTTTCTTT. The chain carries TRBV7-9 and TRBJ1-1, with a weak D call TRBD1 (5 bases). Trimming pared 4 bases from V and 0 bases from J, leaving 9 bases between. Per germline, CDR1 SEHNR and CDR2 FQNEAQ (reference sequence). The CDR3 runs 14 residues.

The chain carries TRBV19 and TRBJ1-6; 12 bases match TRBD1. Trimming took 6 bases from V and 10 from J; bases not matched to a gene: 7. This CDR3 is 15 amino acids long. The germline CDR1 and CDR2 sequences are LNHDA and SQIVND (reference sequence). The CDR3: CASRGQGAPGSPLHF. Written as DNA, the CDR3 is TGTGCCAGTAGGGGACAGGGGGCGCCGGGATCACCCCTCCACTTT.

The chain carries TRBV6-1 and TRBJ2-7, with 9 bases fitting TRBD1. The germline gives CDR1 MNHNS, CDR2 SASEGT. The CDR3 sequence is 14 residues long. V gave up 5 bases and J gave up 0 bases; unmatched junction bases: 2. CDR3 in amino acids: CASSLQGASYEQYF. The CDR3 nucleotides are TGTGCCAGCAGTCTACAGGGGGCCTCCTACGAGCAGTACTTC.

This chain uses TRBV7-2 with TRBJ2-7, with a weak D call TRBD1 (5 bases). The CDR3 length is 12 residues. Trimming took off 5 bases at V and 8 bases at J, with 13 bases between the two ends. Looked up from germline, CDR1 is SGHTA and CDR2 is FQGNSA. DNA for the CDR3: TGTGCCAGCAGCCAATCCAGGGCGAAGCAGTACTTC. This gives the protein CASSQSRAKQYF.

This chain uses TRBV5-1 with TRBJ2-5; D gene uncertain. This CDR3 is 13 amino acids long. V was cut by 4 bases and J by 5 bases, with 12 bases left in between. Germline CDR1 SGHRS, CDR2 YFSETQ. CDR3 DNA: TGCGCCAGCAGCGCGAGGCAAGGCGAGACCCAGTACTTC. This gives the protein CASSARQGETQYF.

This chain joins TRBV6-5 and TRBJ1-3; 9 bases line up with TRBD1. The CDR3 sequence is 15 residues long. V lost 5 bases and J lost 9; bases outside the gene matches: 11. Germline V gene sequence: CDR1 MNHEY, CDR2 SVGAGI. The CDR3 DNA sequence: TGTGCCAGCAGTCCTCGGGGGACAGGGCTTAGCACCATATATTTT. Translated, it gives CASSPRGTGLSTIYF.

This chain joins TRBV5-8 and TRBJ1-1; 10 positions agree with TRBD1. The CDR3 length is 17 residues. J lost 1 base, V lost 4 bases, and 10 bases had no gene match. Germline CDR1 and CDR2: SGHTS and YDEGEE. CDR3 nucleotides: TGTGCCAGCAGCACTGGGACAGGGGCTAGCTGGAACACTGAAGCTTTCTTT. Protein sequence: CASSTGTGASWNTEAFF.

The rearrangement links TRBV12-5 to TRBJ1-2; D is perhaps TRBD1 (5 bases). The germline V and J ends were trimmed by 2 bases and 3 bases, with 10 bases remaining between them. Per the germline V gene, CDR1 is LGHNT and CDR2 is FRNRAP. The CDR3 runs to 14 residues. CDR3 DNA: TGTGCTAGTGGTTTGTCAGGGTTACACTATGGCTACACCTTC. Translation: CASGLSGLHYGYTF.

This chain uses TRBV9 with TRBJ2-5; TRBD2 matches 11 bases. This CDR3 is built from 16 residues. J was trimmed by 2 bases and V by 1 base; bases with no gene match: 4. The V gene's germline CDR1 is SGDLS and CDR2 YYNGEE. The CDR3 sequence: CASSVRGTSGQETQYF. In nucleotides, the CDR3 is TGTGCCAGCAGCGTAAGGGGGACTAGCGGTCAAGAGACCCAGTACTTC.

The chain couples TRBV7-2 to TRBJ2-3; D is possibly TRBD2 (7 bases). The CDR3 contains 14 residues. The V gene lost 0 bases and the J gene lost 15 bases, with 19 bases spanning the gap. CDR1 SGHTA and CDR2 FQGNSA come from the germline V gene. CDR3 sequence (DNA): TGTGCCAGCAGCTTAGCGCCCGGACTAGGAGGGGGATATTTT. It codes for CASSLAPGLGGGYF. Full variable domain (remainder filled in from reference TRBV7-2 and TRBJ2-3): GAGVSQSPSNKVTEKGKDVELRCDPISGHTALYWYRQSLGQGLEFLIYFQGNSAPDKSGLPSDRFSAERTGGSVSTLTIQRTQQEDSAVYLCASSLAPGLGGGYFGPGTRLTVL.

This clone has a single count. This chain links TRBV19 with TRBJ2-2, with 10 bases fitting TRBD1. The trim removed 5 bases at V and 3 bases at J, leaving 6 bases unmatched. This CDR3 is 16 amino acids long. Germline lookup yields CDR1 LNHDA and CDR2 SQIVND (reference sequence). This CDR3 reads CASSERDRGYTGELFF. The DNA for the CDR3 is TGTGCCAGTAGTGAACGGGACAGGGGATACACCGGGGAGCTGTTTTTT.

The chain joins TRBV7-2 to TRBJ2-3; 10 bases are shared with TRBD2. The V segment lost 5 bases and the J segment 0 bases; nucleotides outside the gene matches: 14. CDR3 length equals 19 residues. Germline lookup yields CDR1 SGHTA and CDR2 FQGNSA. The CDR3 sequence: CASSTPGSSGGFSTDTQYF. The CDR3 DNA reads as TGTGCCAGCAGCACCCCAGGTTCTAGCGGGGGATTTAGCACAGATACGCAGTATTTT.

The sample holds a few counts of this clone. The V call is TRBV9, the J call TRBJ2-1; 10 nucleotides match TRBD2. Germline loops: CDR1 SGDLS, CDR2 YYNGEE. Losses at the gene ends were 0 bases for V and 9 bases for J; bases not matched to a gene: 6. The CDR3 is made up of 15 amino acids. The CDR3 region is CASSVVSGGAGEQFF. CDR3 bases: TGTGCCAGCAGCGTAGTAAGCGGGGGGGCCGGTGAGCAGTTCTTC.

The V and J genes are TRBV19 and TRBJ1-5; 7 nucleotides line up with TRBD1. Germline CDR1 reads LNHDA; CDR2 reads SQIVND (reference sequence). The CDR3 consists of 15 residues. Trimming removed 2 bases from V and 2 bases from J; junction bases left unmatched: 3. The CDR3 reads CASSIYRGGNQPQHF. CDR3 nucleotides: TGTGCCAGTAGTATATACAGGGGTGGCAATCAGCCCCAGCATTTT.